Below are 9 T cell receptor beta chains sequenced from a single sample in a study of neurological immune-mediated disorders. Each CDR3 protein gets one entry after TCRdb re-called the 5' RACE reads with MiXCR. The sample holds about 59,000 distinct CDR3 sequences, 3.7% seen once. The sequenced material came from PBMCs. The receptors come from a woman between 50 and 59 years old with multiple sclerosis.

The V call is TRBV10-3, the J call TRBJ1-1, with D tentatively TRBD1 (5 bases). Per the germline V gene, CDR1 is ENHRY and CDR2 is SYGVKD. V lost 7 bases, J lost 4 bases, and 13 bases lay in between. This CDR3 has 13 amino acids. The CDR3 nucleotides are TGTGCCATCACCCTCGGGAGGGGCACTGAAGCTTTCTTT. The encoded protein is CAITLGRGTEAFF.

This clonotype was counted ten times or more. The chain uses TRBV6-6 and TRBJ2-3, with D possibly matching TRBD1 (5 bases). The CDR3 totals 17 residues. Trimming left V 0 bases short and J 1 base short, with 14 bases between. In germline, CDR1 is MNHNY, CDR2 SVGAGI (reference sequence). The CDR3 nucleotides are TGTGCCAGCAGTTACTCGGGGCAGCGCGTGGGCACAGATACGCAGTATTTT. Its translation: CASSYSGQRVGTDTQYF.

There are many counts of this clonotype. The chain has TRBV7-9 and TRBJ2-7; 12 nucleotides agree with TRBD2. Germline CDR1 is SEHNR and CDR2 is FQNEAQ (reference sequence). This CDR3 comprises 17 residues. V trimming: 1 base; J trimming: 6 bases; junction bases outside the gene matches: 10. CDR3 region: CASSLDPGLAGLSEQYF. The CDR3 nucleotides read TGTGCCAGCAGCTTAGATCCCGGACTAGCGGGATTGAGCGAGCAGTACTTC. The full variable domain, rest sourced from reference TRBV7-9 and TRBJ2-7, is DTGVSQNPRHKITKRGQNVTFRCDPISEHNRLYWYRQTLGQGPEFLTYFQNEAQLEKSRLLSDRFSAERPKGSFSTLEIQRTEQGDSAMYLCASSLDPGLAGLSEQYFGPGTRLTVT.

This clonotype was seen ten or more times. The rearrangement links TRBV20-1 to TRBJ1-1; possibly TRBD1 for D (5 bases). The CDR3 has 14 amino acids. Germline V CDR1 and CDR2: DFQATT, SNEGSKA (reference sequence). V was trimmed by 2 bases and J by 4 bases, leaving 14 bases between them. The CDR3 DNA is TGCAGTGCTAGACCCCCAGCCGGGGGCACTGAAGCTTTCTTT. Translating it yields CSARPPAGGTEAFF.

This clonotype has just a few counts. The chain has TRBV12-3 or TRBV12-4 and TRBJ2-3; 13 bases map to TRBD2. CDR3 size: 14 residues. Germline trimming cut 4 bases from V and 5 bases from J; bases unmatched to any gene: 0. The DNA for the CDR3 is TGTGCCAGCAGTTGGACTAGCGGGAGAGATACGCAGTATTTT. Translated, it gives CASSWTSGRDTQYF.

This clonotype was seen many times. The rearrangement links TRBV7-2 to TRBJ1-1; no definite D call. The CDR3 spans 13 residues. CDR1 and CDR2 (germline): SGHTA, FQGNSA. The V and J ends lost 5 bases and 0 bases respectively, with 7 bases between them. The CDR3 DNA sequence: TGTGCCAGCAGCAGGGCGATGAACACTGAAGCTTTCTTT. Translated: CASSRAMNTEAFF.

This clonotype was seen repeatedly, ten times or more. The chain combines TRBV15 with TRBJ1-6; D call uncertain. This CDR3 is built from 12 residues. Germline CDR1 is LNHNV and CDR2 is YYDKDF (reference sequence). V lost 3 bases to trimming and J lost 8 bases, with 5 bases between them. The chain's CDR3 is CATSRTDSPLHF. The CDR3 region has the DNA TGTGCCACCAGCAGGACCGATTCACCCCTCCACTTT.

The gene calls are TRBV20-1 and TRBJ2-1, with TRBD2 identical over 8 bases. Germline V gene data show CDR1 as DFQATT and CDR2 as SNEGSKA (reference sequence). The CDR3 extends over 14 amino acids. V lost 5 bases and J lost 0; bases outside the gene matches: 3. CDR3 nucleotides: TGCAGTGCTCTGAGCGGGAGCTCCTACAATGAGCAGTTCTTC. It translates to CSALSGSSYNEQFF.

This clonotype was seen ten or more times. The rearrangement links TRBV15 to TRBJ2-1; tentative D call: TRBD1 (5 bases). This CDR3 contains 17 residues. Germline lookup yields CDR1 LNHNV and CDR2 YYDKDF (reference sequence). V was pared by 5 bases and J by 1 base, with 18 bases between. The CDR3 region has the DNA TGTGCCACCAGCTTTACAGGAAAAAGGAGTTCCTACAATGAGCAGTTCTTC. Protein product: CATSFTGKRSSYNEQFF. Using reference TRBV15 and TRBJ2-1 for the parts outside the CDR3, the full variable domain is DAMVIQNPRYQVTQFGKPVTLSCSQTLNHNVMYWYQQKSSQAPKLLFHYYDKDFNNEADTPDNFQSRRPNTSFCFLDIRSPGLGDTAMYLCATSFTGKRSSYNEQFFGPGTRLTVL.